Listed below are T cell receptor beta chains from one sample, sequenced in a study of CD8+ T cells in alopecia areata. Clones were sequenced by immunoSEQ multiplex PCR, and TCRdb holds only the in-frame ones, with some missing. The table includes about 130,000 clones, roughly 54% detected once. The input for sequencing was CD4+ T cells sorted from blood, taken at week 0. The receptor set was obtained from a human donor with alopecia areata. Each CDR3 is given with its conserved first and last residue. The D gene is left open where the match is weak. The size field is filled for only some rows; it gives once, few, many or a size class.

TRBD1 many TRBJ1-5 TRBV19 CASRGYIRGPRNQPQHF TGTGCCAGTAGGGGATACATCAGGGGGCCGCGCAATCAGCCCCAGCATTTT
TRBD1 few TRBJ1-5 TRBV7-8 CASSLDRGQPQHF TGTGCCAGCAGCTTAGACAGGGGTCAGCCCCAGCATTTT
. . TRBJ2-2 TRBV7-9 CASSPRTGNTGELFF TGTGCCAGCAGCCCGCGGACGGGCAACACCGGGGAGCTGTTTTTT
. . TRBJ2-4 TRBV18 CASSQDLGNIQYF TGTGCCAGCTCACAAGATCTCGGGAACATTCAGTACTTC
. . TRBJ2-1 TRBV7-2 CASSLRFNEQFF TGTGCCAGCAGCTTAAGATTCAATGAGCAGTTCTTC
. few TRBJ1-1 TRBV6-6 CASSYSVRSNTEAFF TGTGCCAGCAGTTACTCTGTCAGGAGTAACACTGAAGCTTTCTTT
. few TRBJ2-5 TRBV4-1 CASSLDTETLRGETQYF TGCGCCAGCAGCTTAGACACGGAAACCTTGCGTGGAGAGACCCAGTACTTC
. few TRBJ2-3 TRBV10-3 CAISGTGTDTQYF TGTGCCATCAGTGGGACTGGCACAGATACGCAGTATTTT
TRBD2 . TRBJ2-5 TRBV2 CASSDGAGEGETQYF TGTGCCAGCAGTGACGGAGCGGGAGAGGGGGAGACCCAGTACTTC
TRBD1 . TRBJ1-5 TRBV2 CASSVGTGGQPQHF TGTGCCAGCAGTGTGGGGACAGGGGGGCAGCCCCAGCATTTT
. . TRBJ1-2 TRBV27 CASSRQLNYGYTF TGTGCCAGCAGTCGTCAGTTAAACTATGGCTACACCTTC
. . TRBJ2-5 TRBV5-6 CASSLFGLSAQETQYF TGTGCCAGCAGCTTGTTTGGACTATCTGCTCAAGAGACCCAGTACTTC
. . TRBJ1-6 TRBV6-1 CASSELGNSPLHF TGTGCCAGCAGTGAACTGGGTAATTCACCCCTCCACTTT
. . TRBJ2-7 TRBV29-1 CSAVGYVNEQYF TGCAGCGCCGTGGGTTACGTGAACGAGCAGTACTTC
TRBD1 . TRBJ1-1 TRBV5-1 CASSATTGGVIAFF TGCGCCAGCAGCGCGACTACAGGGGGAGTTATCGCTTTCTTT
TRBD1 . TRBJ2-2 TRBV13 CASSPAGVDRGNTGELFF TGTGCCAGCAGCCCCGCTGGAGTAGACAGGGGGAACACCGGGGAGCTGTTTTTT
. . TRBJ1-2 TRBV7-9 CASSLGPGDGYTF TGTGCCAGCAGCTTAGGACCAGGGGACGGCTACACCTTC
. few TRBJ2-5 TRBV4-3 CASSRLHRPQETQYF TGCGCCAGCAGCCGACTCCATAGACCCCAAGAGACCCAGTACTTC
. few TRBJ2-1 TRBV9 CASSVRGSNFPYNEQFF TGTGCCAGCAGCGTCAGGGGCTCCAATTTTCCCTACAATGAGCAGTTCTTC
TRBD1 few TRBJ1-2 TRBV7-3 CASSLTGGWEGYTF TGTGCCAGCAGCCTGACAGGGGGCTGGGAAGGCTACACCTTC
. . TRBJ2-3 TRBV10-3 CAIRAEQDTQYF TGTGCCATCAGGGCTGAGCAAGATACGCAGTATTTT
TRBD2 few TRBJ2-3 TRBV30 CAWSVWLAANTQYF TGTGCCTGGAGTGTTTGGCTAGCGGCTAATACGCAGTATTTT
TRBD2 . TRBJ2-3 TRBV7-2 CASSLISGGPSTDTQYF TGTGCCAGTAGCTTAATTAGCGGGGGACCATCCACAGATACGCAGTATTTT
TRBD2 . TRBJ2-1 TRBV19 CASSLAGSSYNEQFF TGTGCCAGTAGCCTAGCGGGGAGCTCCTACAATGAGCAGTTCTTC
TRBD2 . TRBJ2-1 TRBV7-9 CASSLAPGLAMFF TGTGCCAGCAGCTTAGCCCCGGGACTAGCGATGTTCTTC
TRBD2 . TRBJ2-5 TRBV5-1 CASSKTSGGYIKQETQYF TGCGCCAGCAGCAAGACTAGCGGGGGGTACATAAAACAAGAGACCCAGTACTTC
. . TRBJ2-1 TRBV5-6 CASSSYRSSYNEQFF TGTGCCAGCAGCTCCTACAGGAGCTCCTACAATGAGCAGTTCTTC
TRBD1 few TRBJ1-1 TRBV28 CASRGGQGTEAFF TGTGCCAGCAGAGGGGGCCAGGGCACTGAAGCTTTCTTT
. once TRBJ2-7 TRBV6-5 CASRGGRVGEQYF TGTGCCAGCAGAGGGGGACGGGTAGGCGAGCAGTACTTC
TRBD1 . TRBJ1-1 TRBV19 CASSPRQGVNTEAFF TGTGCCAGTAGTCCGAGACAGGGGGTGAACACTGAAGCTTTCTTT
TRBD2 . TRBJ2-1 TRBV5-1 CASSLMTSGSGNEQFF TGCGCCAGCAGCTTGATGACTAGCGGGAGTGGCAATGAGCAGTTCTTC
. . TRBJ1-6 TRBV2 CASSVTRPLHF TGTGCCAGCAGTGTGACCCGGCCCCTCCACTTT
TRBD2 few TRBJ2-3 TRBV7-2 CASSRGLAIGDTQYF TGTGCCAGCAGCCGAGGACTAGCCATCGGAGATACGCAGTATTTT
. few TRBJ1-1 TRBV7-9 CASSLGEFSEAFF TGTGCCAGCAGCCTTGGGGAATTTTCTGAAGCTTTCTTT
. . TRBJ1-6 TRBV7-2 CASSEATFAPLHF TGTGCCAGCAGCGAGGCGACGTTCGCACCCCTCCACTTT
. . TRBJ2-3 TRBV30 CAWSDPTDTQYF TGTGCCTGGAGCGACCCCACAGATACGCAGTATTTT
. few TRBJ2-5 TRBV5-1 CASSWRAEEETQYF TGCGCCAGCAGCTGGAGAGCGGAGGAAGAGACCCAGTACTTC
. few TRBJ2-2 TRBV10-3 CAISESHPASTGELFF TGTGCCATCAGTGAGTCCCACCCGGCTAGCACCGGGGAGCTGTTTTTT
TRBD1 . TRBJ2-1 TRBV7-9 CASSGPGQGPGSRHMRQFF TGTGCCAGCAGCGGACCGGGACAGGGGCCTGGCTCGCGGCATATGAGGCAGTTCTTC
. . TRBJ1-5 TRBV5-6 CASSLGFHNQPQHF TGTGCCAGCAGCTTGGGGTTTCACAATCAGCCCCAGCATTTT
TRBD1 . TRBJ2-2 TRBV7-3 CASSFRQGAGELFF TGTGCCAGCAGCTTCCGACAGGGGGCCGGGGAGCTGTTTTTT
. . TRBJ2-3 TRBV6-5 CASSYSIEDFTDTQYF TGTGCCAGCAGTTACTCGATCGAGGACTTCACAGATACGCAGTATTTT
. . TRBJ2-3 TRBV25-1 CASSSTGGRDTQYF TGTGCCAGCAGTTCGACTGGCGGCCGAGATACGCAGTATTTT
TRBD1 . TRBJ2-7 TRBV5-1 CASSLGGLGYEQYF TGCGCCAGCAGCTTAGGGGGCCTGGGCTACGAGCAGTACTTC